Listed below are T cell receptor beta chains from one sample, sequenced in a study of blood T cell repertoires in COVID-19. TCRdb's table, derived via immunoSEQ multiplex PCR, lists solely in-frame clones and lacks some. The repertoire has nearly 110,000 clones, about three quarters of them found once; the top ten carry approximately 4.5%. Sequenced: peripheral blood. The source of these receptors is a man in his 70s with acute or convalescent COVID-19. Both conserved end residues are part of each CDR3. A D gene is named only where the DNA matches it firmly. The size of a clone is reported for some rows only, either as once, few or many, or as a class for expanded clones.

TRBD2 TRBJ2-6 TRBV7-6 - TGTGCCAGCAGCCTCCGACTAGCGGGGGGCCCGGTGGACTCTGGGGCCAACGTCCTGACTTTC CASSLRLAGGPVDSGANVLTF
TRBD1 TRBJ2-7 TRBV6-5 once TGTGCCAGCAGTTACGGGACAGGGGGCTCCTACGAGCAGTACTTC CASSYGTGGSYEQYF
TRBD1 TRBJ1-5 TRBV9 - TGTGCCAGCAGCGCGACAGGGGAAGGCAATCAGCCCCAGCATTTT CASSATGEGNQPQHF
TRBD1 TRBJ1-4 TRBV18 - TGTGCCAGCTCGCCCCAAGACAGGGTCAATGAAAAACTGTTTTTT CASSPQDRVNEKLFF
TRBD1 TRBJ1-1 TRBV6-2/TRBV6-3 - TGTGCCAGCAGTTACTCAAGACAGGGGCACACTGAAGCTTTCTTT CASSYSRQGHTEAFF
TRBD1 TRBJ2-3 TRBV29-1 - TGCAGCGTTGAGGGGGACAGGGGAACAGATACGCAGTATTTT CSVEGDRGTDTQYF
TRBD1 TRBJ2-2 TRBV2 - TGTGCCAGCAGCGACGTCGGGACAGCGAACACCGGGGAGCTGTTTTTT CASSDVGTANTGELFF
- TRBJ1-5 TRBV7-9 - TGTGCCAGCAGCTTAGGAGATCTCAATCAGCCCCAGCATTTT CASSLGDLNQPQHF
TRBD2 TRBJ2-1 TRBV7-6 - TGTGCCAGCAGCTCCGCTTTGACTAGCGGGGGGGGGAATGAGCAGTTCTTC CASSSALTSGGGNEQFF
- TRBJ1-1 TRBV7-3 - TGTGCCAGCAGCTTTTCGGGGAACACTGAAGCTTTCTTT CASSFSGNTEAFF
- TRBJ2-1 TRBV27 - TGTGCCAGCAGTTTGGCTTTCTCCTACAATGAGCAGTTCTTC CASSLAFSYNEQFF
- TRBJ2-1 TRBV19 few TGTGCCAGTAGTCCCGGTGGTAGCGGAGCCTTCAATGAGCAGTTCTTC CASSPGGSGAFNEQFF
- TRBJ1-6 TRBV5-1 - TGCGCCAGCAGCTTGGCGGGTGTAGAGAATTCACCCCTCCACTTT CASSLAGVENSPLHF
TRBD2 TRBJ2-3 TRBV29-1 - TGCAGCTCTAGGACTAGCGGGGGGACAGATACGCAGTATTTT CSSRTSGGTDTQYF
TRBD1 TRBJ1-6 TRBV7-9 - TGTGCCAGCAGCGCTTCACAGGGGAGGACTCCCCTCCACTTT CASSASQGRTPLHF
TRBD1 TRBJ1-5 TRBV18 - TGTGCCAGCTCACCAATAGGGACAGGGATCAATCAGCCCCAGCATTTT CASSPIGTGINQPQHF
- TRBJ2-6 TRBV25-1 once TGTGCCAGCAGTGAACGGCGGGACTCTGGGGCCAACGTCCTGACTTTC CASSERRDSGANVLTF
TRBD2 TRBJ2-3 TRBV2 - TGTGCCACCCGCCGACTAGCGGGGGCCACAGATACGCAGTATTTT CATRRLAGATDTQYF
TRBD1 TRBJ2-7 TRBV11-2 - TGTGCCAGCAGCCCCACTACAGGGGGTGGCGAGCAGTACTTC CASSPTTGGGEQYF
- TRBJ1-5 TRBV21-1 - TGTGCCAGCAGCAAACAAGATGACAGGGACCATAGCAATCAGCCCCAGCATTTT CASSKQDDRDHSNQPQHF
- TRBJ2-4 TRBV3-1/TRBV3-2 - TGTGCCAGCACCCTAGGGGGGGGCAAAAACATTCAGTACTTC CASTLGGGKNIQYF
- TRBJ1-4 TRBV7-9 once TGTGCCAGCAGCCTCCCGGGGGGAAAACTGTTTTTT CASSLPGGKLFF
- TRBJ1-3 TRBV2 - TGTGCCAGCAGTGCTCTAGGGGGGGTCGGAAACACCATATATTTT CASSALGGVGNTIYF
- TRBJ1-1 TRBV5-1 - TGCGCCAGCAGCTTGGCCGTAGGGGACACTGAAGCTTTCTTT CASSLAVGDTEAFF
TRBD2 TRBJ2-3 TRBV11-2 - TGTGCCAGCAGCTTAGGGACTAGCGGGGGGGCAGATACGCAGTATTTT CASSLGTSGGADTQYF
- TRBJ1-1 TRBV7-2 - TGTGCCAGCTCAATCCCGGGGGGGGCTGAAGCTTTCTTT CASSIPGGAEAFF
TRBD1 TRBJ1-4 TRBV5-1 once TGCGCCAGCAGCTTGACCACAGGGGGTGAAAAACTGTTTTTT CASSLTTGGEKLFF
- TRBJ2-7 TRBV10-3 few TGTGCCATCAGGGACAGCTCCTACGAGCAGTACTTC CAIRDSSYEQYF
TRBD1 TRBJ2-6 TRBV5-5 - TGTGCCAGCAGCCTAACAGGGGCTGGGGCCAACGTCCTGACTTTC CASSLTGAGANVLTF
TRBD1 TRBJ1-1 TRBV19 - TGTGCCACCAGACAGGGGTTCGACACTGAAGCTTTCTTT CATRQGFDTEAFF
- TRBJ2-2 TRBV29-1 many TGCAGCGCCCCGGACTACCTGAACACCGGGGAGCTGTTTTTT CSAPDYLNTGELFF
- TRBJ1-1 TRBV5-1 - TGCGCCAGCAGCTTGCAGGATCCTGAAGCTTTCTTT CASSLQDPEAFF
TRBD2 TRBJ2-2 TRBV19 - TGTGCCAGTAGTATAAGGCGGGGGGGCCTAATTTCCACCGGGGAGCTGTTTTTT CASSIRRGGLISTGELFF
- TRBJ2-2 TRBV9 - TGTGCCAGCAGCGTAGAGTCCCCGGTCCCCGGGGAGCTGTTTTTT CASSVESPVPGELFF
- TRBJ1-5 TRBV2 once TGTGCCAGCAGTGGGGAAGGGACATATAGCAATCAGCCCCAGCATTTT CASSGEGTYSNQPQHF
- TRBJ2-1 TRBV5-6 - TGTGCCAGCAGCCTGGGGGGCCGCAATGAGCAGTTCTTC CASSLGGRNEQFF
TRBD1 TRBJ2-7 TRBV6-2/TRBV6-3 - TGTGCCAGCAGTTATAATCCAGGGGGCGAGCAGTACTTC CASSYNPGGEQYF
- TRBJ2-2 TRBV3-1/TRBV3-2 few TGTGCCAGCAGCCAGTCCGCCGGGGAGCTGTTTTTT CASSQSAGELFF